This TCR beta chain originates from a study of blood T cell repertoires in COVID-19. The overall study: Acute and convalescent COVID-19 specimens originated in the United States, Italy and Spain.

Measured with immunoSEQ multiplex PCR; TCRdb has only the in-frame clones, and not every one. The sample holds 150,000 to 200,000 clones; approximately 80% are singletons and the top ten take around 5.1%. Everyone who took part was 18 to 89 years old, and they came from 24 US areas. Within 2 weeks of study entry, exposed participants had contacted a PCR-confirmed or clinician-diagnosed COVID-19 case. The sequence derives from a man aged 70 or older who had been exposed to COVID-19. The sequencing input was PBMCs or T cells enriched from blood (not recorded which).

The CDR3 bases are TGTGCCAGCAGCTTAGGGGTAGGGGCCCCCTACAATGAGCAGTTCTTC. The encoded protein is CASSLGVGAPYNEQFF. The rearrangement uses TRBV7-8 and TRBJ2-1; possible D gene TRBD1, 5 bases. The CDR3 totals 16 residues. CDR1 is SGHVS and CDR2 is FQNEAQ in the germline V gene. Trimming pared 1 base from V and 2 bases from J, leaving 12 bases between. The variable domain in full, completed from reference TRBV7-8 and TRBJ2-1, reads GAGVSQSPRYKVAKRGQDVALRCDPISGHVSLFWYQQALGQGPEFLTYFQNEAQLDKSGLPSDRFFAERPEGSVSTLKIQRTQQEDSAVYLCASSLGVGAPYNEQFFGPGTRLTVL.